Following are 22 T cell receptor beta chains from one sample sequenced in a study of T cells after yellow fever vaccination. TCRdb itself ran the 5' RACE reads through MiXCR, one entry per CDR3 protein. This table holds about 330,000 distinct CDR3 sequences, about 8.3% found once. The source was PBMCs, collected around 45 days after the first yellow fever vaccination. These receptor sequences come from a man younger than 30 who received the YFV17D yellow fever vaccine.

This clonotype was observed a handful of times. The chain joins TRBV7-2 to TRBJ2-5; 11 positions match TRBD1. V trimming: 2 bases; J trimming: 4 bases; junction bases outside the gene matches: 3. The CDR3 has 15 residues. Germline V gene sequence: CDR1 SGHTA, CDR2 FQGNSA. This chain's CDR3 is CASSLPGQGAETQYF. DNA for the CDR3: TGTGCCAGCAGCTTACCAGGACAGGGGGCAGAGACCCAGTACTTC.

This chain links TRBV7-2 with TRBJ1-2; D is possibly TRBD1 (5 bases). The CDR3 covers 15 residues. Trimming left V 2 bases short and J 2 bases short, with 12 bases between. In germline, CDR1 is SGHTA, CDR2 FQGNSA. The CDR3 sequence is CASSLRTRTNYGYTF. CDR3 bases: TGTGCCAGCAGCTTAAGGACCCGGACAAACTATGGCTACACCTTC.

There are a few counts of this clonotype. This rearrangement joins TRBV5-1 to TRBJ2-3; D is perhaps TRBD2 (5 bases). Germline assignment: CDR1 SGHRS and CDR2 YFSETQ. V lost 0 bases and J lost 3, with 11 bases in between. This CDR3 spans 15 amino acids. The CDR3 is CASSLAPTRTDTQYF. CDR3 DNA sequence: TGCGCCAGCAGCTTGGCCCCTACTAGAACAGATACGCAGTATTTT.

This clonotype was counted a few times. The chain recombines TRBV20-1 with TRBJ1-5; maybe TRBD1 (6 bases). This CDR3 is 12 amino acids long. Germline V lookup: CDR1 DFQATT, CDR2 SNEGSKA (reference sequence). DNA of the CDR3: TGCACTGCGTTACAGGGAAATCAGCCCCAGCATTTT. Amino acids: CTALQGNQPQHF.

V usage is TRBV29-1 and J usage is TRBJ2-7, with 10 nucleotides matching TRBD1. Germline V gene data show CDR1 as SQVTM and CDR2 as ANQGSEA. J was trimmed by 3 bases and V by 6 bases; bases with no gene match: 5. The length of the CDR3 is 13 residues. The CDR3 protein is CSVGQGRSYEQYF. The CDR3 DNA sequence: TGCAGCGTGGGACAGGGGCGTAGCTACGAGCAGTACTTC.

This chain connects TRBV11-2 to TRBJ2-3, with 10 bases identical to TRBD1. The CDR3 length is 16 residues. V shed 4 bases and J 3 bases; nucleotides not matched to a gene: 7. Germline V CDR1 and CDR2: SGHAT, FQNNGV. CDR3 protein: CASSSRQGAGTDTQYF. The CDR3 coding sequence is TGTGCCAGCAGCTCCCGACAGGGGGCTGGAACAGATACGCAGTATTTT.

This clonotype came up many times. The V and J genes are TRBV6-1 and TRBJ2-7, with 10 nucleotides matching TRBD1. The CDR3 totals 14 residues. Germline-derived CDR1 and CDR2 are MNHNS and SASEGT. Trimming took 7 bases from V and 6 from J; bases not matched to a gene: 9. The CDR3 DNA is TGTGCCAGCACTCCCGGGACAGGGGTCGGCGAGCAGTACTTC. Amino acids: CASTPGTGVGEQYF.

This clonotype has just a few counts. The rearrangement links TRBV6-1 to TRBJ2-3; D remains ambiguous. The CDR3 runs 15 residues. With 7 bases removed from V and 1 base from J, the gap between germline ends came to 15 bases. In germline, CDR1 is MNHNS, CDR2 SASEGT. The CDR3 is CASTSRPLGTDTQYF. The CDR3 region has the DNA TGTGCCAGCACCTCCCGGCCCCTCGGCACAGATACGCAGTATTTT.

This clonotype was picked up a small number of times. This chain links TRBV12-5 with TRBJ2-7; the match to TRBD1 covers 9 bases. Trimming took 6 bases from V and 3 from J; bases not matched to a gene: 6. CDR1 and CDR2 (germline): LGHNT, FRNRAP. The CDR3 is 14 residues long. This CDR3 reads CASGATGGIYEQYF. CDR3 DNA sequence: TGTGCTAGTGGAGCCACAGGGGGCATCTACGAGCAGTACTTC.

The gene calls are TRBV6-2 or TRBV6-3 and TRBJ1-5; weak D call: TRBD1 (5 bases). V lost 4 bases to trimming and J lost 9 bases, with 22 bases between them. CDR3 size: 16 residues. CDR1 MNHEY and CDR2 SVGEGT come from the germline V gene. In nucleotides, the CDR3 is TGTGCCAGCAGTTCGATCATCCAGGGTCAACGCTCGCCCCAGCATTTT. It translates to CASSSIIQGQRSPQHF.

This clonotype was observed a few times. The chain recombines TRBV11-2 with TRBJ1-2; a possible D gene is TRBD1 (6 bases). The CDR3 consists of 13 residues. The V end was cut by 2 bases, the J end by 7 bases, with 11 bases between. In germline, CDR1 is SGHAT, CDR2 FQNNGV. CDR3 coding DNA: TGTGCCAGCAGCTTAACAGGGACCGGTGGCTACACCTTC. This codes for CASSLTGTGGYTF.

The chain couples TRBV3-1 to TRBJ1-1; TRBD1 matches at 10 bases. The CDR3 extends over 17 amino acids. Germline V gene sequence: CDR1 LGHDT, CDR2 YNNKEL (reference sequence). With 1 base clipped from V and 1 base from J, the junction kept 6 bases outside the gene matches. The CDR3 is CASSQGAGQGQNTEAFF. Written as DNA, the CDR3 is TGTGCCAGCAGCCAAGGGGCGGGACAGGGGCAGAACACTGAAGCTTTCTTT. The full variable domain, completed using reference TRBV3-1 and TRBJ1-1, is DTAVSQTPKYLVTQMGNDKSIKCEQNLGHDTMYWYKQDSKKFLKIMFSYNNKELIINETVPNRFSPKSPDKAHLNLHINSLELGDSAVYFCASSQGAGQGQNTEAFFGQGTRLTVV.

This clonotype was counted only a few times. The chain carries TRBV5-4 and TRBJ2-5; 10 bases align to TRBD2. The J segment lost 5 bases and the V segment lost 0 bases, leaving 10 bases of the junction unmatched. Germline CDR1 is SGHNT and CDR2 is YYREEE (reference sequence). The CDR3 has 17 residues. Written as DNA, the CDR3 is TGTGCCAGCAGCTTGGATGCTAGCGGGGGCTTAAGGGAGACCCAGTACTTC. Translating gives CASSLDASGGLRETQYF.

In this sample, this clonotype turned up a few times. In DNA, the CDR3 is TGTGCCAGCAACCACCGACAGGGGCTCAATCAGCCCCAGCATTTT. Encoded protein: CASNHRQGLNQPQHF. V usage is TRBV12-3 or TRBV12-4 and J usage is TRBJ1-5, with TRBD1 identical over 8 bases. After removal of 7 bases from V and 3 bases from J, the junction contained 8 bases not matched to a gene. This CDR3 region has 15 residues.

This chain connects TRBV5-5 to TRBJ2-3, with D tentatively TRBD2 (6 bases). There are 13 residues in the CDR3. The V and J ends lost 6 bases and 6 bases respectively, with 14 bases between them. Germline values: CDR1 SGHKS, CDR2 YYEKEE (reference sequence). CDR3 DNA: TGTGCCAGCATCGGGGACTTGGAGGATACGCAGTATTTT. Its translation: CASIGDLEDTQYF.

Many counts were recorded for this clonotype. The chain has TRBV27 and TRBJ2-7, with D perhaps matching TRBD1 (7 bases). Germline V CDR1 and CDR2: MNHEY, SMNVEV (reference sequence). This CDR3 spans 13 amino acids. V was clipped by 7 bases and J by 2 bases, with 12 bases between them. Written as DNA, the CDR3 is TGTGCCAGCAAGGCAGGGGGGACCTACGAGCAGTACTTC. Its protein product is CASKAGGTYEQYF.

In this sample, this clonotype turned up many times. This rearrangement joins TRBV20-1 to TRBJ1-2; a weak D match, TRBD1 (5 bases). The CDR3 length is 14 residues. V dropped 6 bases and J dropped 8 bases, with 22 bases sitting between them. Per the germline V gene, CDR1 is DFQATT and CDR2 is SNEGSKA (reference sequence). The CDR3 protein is CSAVRGRGKGGYTF. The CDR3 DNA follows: TGCAGTGCCGTTAGGGGTCGGGGGAAGGGCGGCTACACCTTC.

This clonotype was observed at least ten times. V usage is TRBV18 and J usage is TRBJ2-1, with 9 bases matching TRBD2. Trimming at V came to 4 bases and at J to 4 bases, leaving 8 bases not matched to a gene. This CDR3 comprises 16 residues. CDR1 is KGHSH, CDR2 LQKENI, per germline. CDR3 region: CASSLLAGVYYNEQFF. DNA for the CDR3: TGTGCCAGCTCACTTTTAGCGGGGGTGTATTACAATGAGCAGTTCTTC.

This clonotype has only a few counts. The CDR3 DNA follows: TGTGCCAGCAGTTACTCGCGGGGGGCCCACAATGAGCAGTTCTTC. It encodes CASSYSRGAHNEQFF. This sequence joins TRBV6-5 and TRBJ2-1; 8 positions match TRBD2. Trimming took 0 bases from V and 5 from J; bases not matched to a gene: 3. The germline V gene has CDR1 MNHEY and CDR2 SVGAGI. The CDR3 runs to 15 residues.

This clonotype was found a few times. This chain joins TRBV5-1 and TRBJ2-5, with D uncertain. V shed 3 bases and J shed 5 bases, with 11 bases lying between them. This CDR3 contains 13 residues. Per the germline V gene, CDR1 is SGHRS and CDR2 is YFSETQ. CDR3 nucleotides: TGCGCCAGCAGCTCTTTGAGTCGGGAGACCCAGTACTTC. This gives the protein CASSSLSRETQYF. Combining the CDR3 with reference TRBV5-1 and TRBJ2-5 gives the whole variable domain KAGVTQTPRYLIKTRGQQVTLSCSPISGHRSVSWYQQTPGQGLQFLFEYFSETQRNKGNFPGRFSGRQFSNSRSEMNVSTLELGDSALYLCASSSLSRETQYFGPGTRLLVL.

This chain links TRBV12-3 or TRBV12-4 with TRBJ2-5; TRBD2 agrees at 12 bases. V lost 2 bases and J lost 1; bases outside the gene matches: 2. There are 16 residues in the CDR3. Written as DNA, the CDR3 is TGTGCCAGCAGTTTAACTAGCGGGGGGCTCCAAGAGACCCAGTACTTC. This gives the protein CASSLTSGGLQETQYF.

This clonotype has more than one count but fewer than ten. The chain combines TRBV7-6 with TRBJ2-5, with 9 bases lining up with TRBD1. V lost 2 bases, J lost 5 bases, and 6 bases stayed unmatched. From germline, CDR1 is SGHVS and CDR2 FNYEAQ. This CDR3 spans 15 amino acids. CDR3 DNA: TGTGCCAGCAGCTTAAACAGGGGGCTAGGGGAGACCCAGTACTTC. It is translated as CASSLNRGLGETQYF. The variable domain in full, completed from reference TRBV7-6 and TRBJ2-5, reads GAGVSQSPRYKVTKRGQDVALRCDPISGHVSLYWYRQALGQGPEFLTYFNYEAQQDKSGLPNDRFSAERPEGSISTLTIQRTEQRDSAMYRCASSLNRGLGETQYFGPGTRLLVL.